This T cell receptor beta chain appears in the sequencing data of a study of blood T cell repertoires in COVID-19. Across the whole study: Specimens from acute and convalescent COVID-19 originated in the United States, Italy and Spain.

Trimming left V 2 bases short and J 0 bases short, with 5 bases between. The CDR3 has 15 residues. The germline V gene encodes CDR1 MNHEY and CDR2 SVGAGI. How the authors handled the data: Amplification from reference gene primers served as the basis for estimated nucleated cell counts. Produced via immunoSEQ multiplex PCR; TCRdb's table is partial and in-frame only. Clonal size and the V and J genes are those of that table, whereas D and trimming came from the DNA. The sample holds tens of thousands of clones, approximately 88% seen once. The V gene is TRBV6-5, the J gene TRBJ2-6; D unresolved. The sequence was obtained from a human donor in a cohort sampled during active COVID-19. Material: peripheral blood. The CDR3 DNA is TGTGCCAGCAGTTACAAAGCCTCTGGGGCCAACGTCCTGACTTTC. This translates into CASSYKASGANVLTF.